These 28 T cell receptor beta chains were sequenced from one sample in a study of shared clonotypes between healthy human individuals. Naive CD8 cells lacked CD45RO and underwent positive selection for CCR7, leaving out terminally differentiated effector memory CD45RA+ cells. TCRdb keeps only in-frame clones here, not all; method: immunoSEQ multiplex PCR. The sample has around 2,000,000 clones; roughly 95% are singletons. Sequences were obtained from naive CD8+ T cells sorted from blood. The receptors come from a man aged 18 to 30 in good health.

Written as DNA, the CDR3 is TGTGCCAGCAGCCCAAGGGACAGCGAATATAATTCACCCCTCCACTTT. This gives the protein CASSPRDSEYNSPLHF. This rearrangement joins TRBV13 to TRBJ1-6; 7 bases are shared with TRBD1. Germline CDR1 is PRHDT and CDR2 is FYEKMQ (reference sequence). There are 16 residues in the CDR3. J lost 4 bases, V lost 5 bases, and 8 bases had no gene match.

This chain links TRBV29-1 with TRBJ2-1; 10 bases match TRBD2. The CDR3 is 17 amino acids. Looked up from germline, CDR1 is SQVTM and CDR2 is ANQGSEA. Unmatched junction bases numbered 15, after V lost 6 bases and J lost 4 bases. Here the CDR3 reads CSVTLGTSERLYNEQFF. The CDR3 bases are TGCAGCGTGACTTTGGGGACTAGCGAAAGATTATACAATGAGCAGTTCTTC.

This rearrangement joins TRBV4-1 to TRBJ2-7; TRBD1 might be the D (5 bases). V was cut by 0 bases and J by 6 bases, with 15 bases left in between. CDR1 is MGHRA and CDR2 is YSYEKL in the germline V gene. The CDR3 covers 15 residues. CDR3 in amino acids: CASSQEHGAVSEQYF. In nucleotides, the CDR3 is TGCGCCAGCAGCCAAGAGCATGGGGCAGTCAGCGAGCAGTACTTC.

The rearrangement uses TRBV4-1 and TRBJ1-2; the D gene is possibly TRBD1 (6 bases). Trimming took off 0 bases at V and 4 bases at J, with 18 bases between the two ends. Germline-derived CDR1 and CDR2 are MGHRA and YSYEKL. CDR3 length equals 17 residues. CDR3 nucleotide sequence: TGCGCCAGCAGCCAAGATAGGGAGGCAGGGGATTTCTATGGCTACACCTTC. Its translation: CASSQDREAGDFYGYTF.

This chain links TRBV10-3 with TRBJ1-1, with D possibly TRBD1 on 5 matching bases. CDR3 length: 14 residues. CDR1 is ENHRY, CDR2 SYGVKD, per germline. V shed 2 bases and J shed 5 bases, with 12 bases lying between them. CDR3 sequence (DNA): TGTGCCATCAGTGAGGGGGGTGGAAAAACTGAAGCTTTCTTT. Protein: CAISEGGGKTEAFF.

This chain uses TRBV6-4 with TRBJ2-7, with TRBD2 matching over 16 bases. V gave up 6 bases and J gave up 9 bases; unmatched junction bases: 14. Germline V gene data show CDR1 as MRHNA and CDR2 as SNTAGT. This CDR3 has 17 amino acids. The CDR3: CASSSGTSGRALRGQYF. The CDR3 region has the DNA TGTGCCAGCAGCTCCGGGACTAGCGGGAGGGCCTTACGAGGGCAGTACTTC.

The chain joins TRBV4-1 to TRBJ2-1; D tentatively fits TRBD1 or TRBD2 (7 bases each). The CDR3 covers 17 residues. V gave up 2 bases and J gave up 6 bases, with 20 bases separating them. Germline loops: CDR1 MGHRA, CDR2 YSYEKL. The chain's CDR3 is CASSQRGATGSGNEQFF. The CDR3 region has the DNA TGCGCCAGCAGCCAACGGGGGGCGACAGGGTCCGGCAATGAGCAGTTCTTC.

CDR3 in DNA: TGCGCCAGCAGCTTGGGAGGGTCTGAGCCGGGGACCGGGGAGCTGTTTTTT. Amino acid sequence: CASSLGGSEPGTGELFF. The rearrangement uses TRBV5-1 and TRBJ2-2, with a tentative D call TRBD2 (5 bases). Germline V gene lookup returns CDR1 SGHRS and CDR2 YFSETQ. Between the trimmed V and J ends, which lost 0 bases and 5 bases, there was a span of 17 bases. The CDR3 extends over 17 amino acids.

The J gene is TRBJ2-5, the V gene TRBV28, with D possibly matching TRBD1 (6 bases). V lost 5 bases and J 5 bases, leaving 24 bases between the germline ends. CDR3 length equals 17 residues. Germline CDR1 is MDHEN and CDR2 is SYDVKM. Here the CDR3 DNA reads TGTGCCAGCAGTCTCCGTCGTATACGGACAGTTACGGAGACCCAGTACTTC. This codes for CASSLRRIRTVTETQYF.

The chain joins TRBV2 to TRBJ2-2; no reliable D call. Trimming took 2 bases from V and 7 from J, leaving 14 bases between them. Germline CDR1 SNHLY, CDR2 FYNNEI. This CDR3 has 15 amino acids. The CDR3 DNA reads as TGTGCCAGCAGTGAATTGGGATCACTCGGCGGGGAGCTGTTTTTT. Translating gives CASSELGSLGGELFF.

The chain's CDR3 is CASRHFNIQWVCEQYF. DNA of the CDR3: TGCGCCAGCAGACATTTTAACATACAGTGGGTTTGCGAGCAGTACTTC. V usage is TRBV10-2 and J usage is TRBJ2-7, with D unclear. The CDR3 length is 16 residues. The germline gives CDR1 WSHSY, CDR2 SAAADI. The germline V and J ends were trimmed by 6 bases and 6 bases, with 24 bases remaining between them.

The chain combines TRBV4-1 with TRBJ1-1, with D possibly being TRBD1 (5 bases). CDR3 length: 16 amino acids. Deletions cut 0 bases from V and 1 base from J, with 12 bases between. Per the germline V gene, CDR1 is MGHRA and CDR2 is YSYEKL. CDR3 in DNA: TGCGCCAGCAGCCAAGACAGGGCGACCTCGAACACTGAAGCTTTCTTT. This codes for CASSQDRATSNTEAFF.

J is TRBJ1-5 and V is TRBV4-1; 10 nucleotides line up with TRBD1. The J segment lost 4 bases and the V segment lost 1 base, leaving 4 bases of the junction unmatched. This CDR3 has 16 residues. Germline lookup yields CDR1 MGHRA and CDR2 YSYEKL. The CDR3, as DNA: TGCGCCAGCAGCCAAGCCGGGACAGGGGATAATCAGCCCCAGCATTTT. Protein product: CASSQAGTGDNQPQHF.

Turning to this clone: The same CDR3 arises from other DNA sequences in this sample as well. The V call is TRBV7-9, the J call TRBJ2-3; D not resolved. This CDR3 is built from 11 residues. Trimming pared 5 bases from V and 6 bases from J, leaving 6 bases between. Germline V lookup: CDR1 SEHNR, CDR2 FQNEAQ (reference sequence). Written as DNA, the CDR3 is TGTGCCAGCAGCCGAGCGGATACGCAGTATTTT. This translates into CASSRADTQYF.

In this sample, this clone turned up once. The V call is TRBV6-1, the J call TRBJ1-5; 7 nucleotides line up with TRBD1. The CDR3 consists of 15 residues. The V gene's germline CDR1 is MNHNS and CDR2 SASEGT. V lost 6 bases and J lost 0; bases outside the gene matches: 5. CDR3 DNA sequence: TGTGCCAGCAGAGGACAGGCAGATAGCAATCAGCCCCAGCATTTT. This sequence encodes CASRGQADSNQPQHF.

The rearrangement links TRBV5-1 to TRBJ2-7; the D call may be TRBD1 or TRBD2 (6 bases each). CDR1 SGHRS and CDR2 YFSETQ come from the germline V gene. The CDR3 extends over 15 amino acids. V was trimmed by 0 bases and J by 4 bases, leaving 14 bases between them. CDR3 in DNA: TGCGCCAGCAGCTTGGCCTGGGGGGCACTGTACGAGCAGTACTTC. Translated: CASSLAWGALYEQYF.

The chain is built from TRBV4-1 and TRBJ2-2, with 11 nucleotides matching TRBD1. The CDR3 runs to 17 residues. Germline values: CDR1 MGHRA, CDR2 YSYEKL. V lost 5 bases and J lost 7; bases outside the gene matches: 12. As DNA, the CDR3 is TGCGCCAGCAGCTTTAAACCCGGGACAGGGGGTATCGGGGAGCTGTTTTTT. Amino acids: CASSFKPGTGGIGELFF.

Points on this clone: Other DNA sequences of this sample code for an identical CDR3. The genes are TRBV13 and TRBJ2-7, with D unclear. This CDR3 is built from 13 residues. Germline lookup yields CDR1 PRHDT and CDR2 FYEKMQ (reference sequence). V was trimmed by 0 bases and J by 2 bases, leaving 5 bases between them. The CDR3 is CASSLGLTYEQYF. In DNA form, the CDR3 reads TGTGCCAGCAGCTTAGGACTTACCTACGAGCAGTACTTC.

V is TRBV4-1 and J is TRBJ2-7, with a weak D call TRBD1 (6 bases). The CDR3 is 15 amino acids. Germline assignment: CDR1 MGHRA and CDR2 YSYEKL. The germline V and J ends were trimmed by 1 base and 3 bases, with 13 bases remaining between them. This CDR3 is CASSQATGNVYEQYF. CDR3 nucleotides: TGCGCCAGCAGCCAAGCAACAGGGAATGTCTACGAGCAGTACTTC.

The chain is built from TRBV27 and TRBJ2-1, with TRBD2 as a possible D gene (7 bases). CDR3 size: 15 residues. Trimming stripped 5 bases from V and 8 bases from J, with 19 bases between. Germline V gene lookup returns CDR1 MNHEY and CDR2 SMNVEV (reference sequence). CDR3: CASSALLGGDYEQFF. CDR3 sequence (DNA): TGTGCCAGCAGTGCCCTACTAGGGGGGGATTATGAGCAGTTCTTC.

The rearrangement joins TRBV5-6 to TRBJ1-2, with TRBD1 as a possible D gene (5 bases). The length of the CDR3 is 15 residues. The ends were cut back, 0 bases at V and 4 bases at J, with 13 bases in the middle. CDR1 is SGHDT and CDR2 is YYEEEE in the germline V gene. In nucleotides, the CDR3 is TGTGCCAGCAGCTTGGGTGCAGGGAGTCCCTATGGCTACACCTTC. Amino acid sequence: CASSLGAGSPYGYTF.

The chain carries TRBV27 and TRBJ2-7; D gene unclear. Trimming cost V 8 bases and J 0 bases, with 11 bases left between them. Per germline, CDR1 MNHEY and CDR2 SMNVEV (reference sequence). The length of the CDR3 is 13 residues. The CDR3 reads CASSPRLSYEQYF. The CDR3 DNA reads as TGTGCCAGCTCCCCAAGGCTCTCCTACGAGCAGTACTTC.

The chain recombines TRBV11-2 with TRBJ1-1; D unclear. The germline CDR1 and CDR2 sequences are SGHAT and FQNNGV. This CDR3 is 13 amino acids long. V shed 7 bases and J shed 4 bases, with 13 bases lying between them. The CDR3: CASNSPEGTEAFF. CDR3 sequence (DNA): TGTGCCAGCAACTCTCCAGAGGGCACTGAAGCTTTCTTT.

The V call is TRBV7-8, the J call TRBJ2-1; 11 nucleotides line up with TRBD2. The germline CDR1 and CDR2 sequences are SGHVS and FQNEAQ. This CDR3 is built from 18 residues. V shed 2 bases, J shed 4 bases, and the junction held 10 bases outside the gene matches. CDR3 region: CASSLRLAGGSLYNEQFF. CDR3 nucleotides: TGTGCCAGCAGCTTAAGGCTAGCGGGGGGCTCGTTGTACAATGAGCAGTTCTTC.

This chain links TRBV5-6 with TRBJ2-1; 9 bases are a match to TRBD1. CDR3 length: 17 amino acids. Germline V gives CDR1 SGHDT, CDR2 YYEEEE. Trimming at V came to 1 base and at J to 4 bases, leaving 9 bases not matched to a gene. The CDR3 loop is CASSLMGQGPLYNEQFF. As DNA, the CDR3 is TGTGCCAGCAGCTTGATGGGACAGGGCCCACTTTACAATGAGCAGTTCTTC.

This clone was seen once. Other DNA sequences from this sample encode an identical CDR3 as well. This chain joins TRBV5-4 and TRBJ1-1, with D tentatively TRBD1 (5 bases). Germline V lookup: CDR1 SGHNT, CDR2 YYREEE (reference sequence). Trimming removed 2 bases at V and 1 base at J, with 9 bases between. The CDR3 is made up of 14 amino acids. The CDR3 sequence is CASSFFGGNTEAFF. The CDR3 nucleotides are TGTGCCAGCAGCTTCTTCGGGGGGAACACTGAAGCTTTCTTT.

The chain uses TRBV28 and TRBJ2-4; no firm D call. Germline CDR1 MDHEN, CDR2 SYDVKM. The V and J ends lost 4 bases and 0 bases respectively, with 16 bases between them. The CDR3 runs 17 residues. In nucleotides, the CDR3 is TGTGCCAGCAGTTCCACCTCTGAGCCCCTAGCCAAAAACATTCAGTACTTC. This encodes CASSSTSEPLAKNIQYF.

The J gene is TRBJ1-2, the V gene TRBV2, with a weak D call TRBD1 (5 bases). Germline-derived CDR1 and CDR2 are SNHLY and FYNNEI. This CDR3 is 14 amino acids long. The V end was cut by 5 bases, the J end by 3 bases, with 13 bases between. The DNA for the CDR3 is TGTGCCAGCAGTCATCCCGGGGGGGACTATGGCTACACCTTC. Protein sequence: CASSHPGGDYGYTF.